This T cell receptor beta chain was profiled in a study of blood T cell repertoires in COVID-19. Data came from immunoSEQ multiplex PCR; TCRdb stores just in-frame clones and leaves some out. The sample comprises about 35,000 clones, around 85% of which are singletons, and more than 40% rests with the top ten. This CDR3 has 14 amino acids. Trimming cost V 6 bases and J 3 bases; bases outside gene matches: 7. CDR1 and CDR2 from the germline V gene are LNHDA and SQIVND (reference sequence). The specimen sequenced was peripheral blood. The chain is built from TRBV19 and TRBJ1-1; TRBD1 matches 7 bases. The receptor was derived from a man aged 55 to 70 with active or convalescent COVID-19. CDR3 coding DNA: TGTGCCAGTAGCAAGGGGGCGGCGGACACTGAAGCTTTCTTT. Amino acids: CASSKGAADTEAFF.